These 22 T cell receptor beta chains originate from one sample sequenced in a study of memory CD4+ T cells and cytomegalovirus serostatus. The sort gate was single viable CD3+CD4+CD8-CD45RO+ cells for memory CD4+ T cells. TCRdb's table, derived via immunoSEQ multiplex PCR, lists solely in-frame clones and lacks some. This table has 50,000 or so clones, around 78% appearing once. Sequencing was carried out using memory CD4+ T cells from blood. Every receptor here comes from an adult in good health and CMV-seronegative.

V gene TRBV5-1 combines with J gene TRBJ1-2, with D perhaps matching TRBD1 (6 bases). This CDR3 is 14 amino acids long. CDR1 and CDR2 (germline): SGHRS, YFSETQ. Trimming removed 3 bases at V and 5 bases at J, with 14 bases between. CDR3 DNA: TGCGCCAGCAGCTCGACCCACAGGGTGTATGGCTACACCTTC. Protein sequence: CASSSTHRVYGYTF.

In its sample, this clone was seen a few times. The CDR3 sequence is CASSLAQMNTEAFF. CDR3 DNA sequence: TGTGCCAGCAGCTTGGCACAGATGAACACTGAAGCTTTCTTT. The rearrangement links TRBV7-9 to TRBJ1-1; D gene uncertain. With 3 bases removed from V and 0 bases from J, the gap between germline ends came to 8 bases. The germline gives CDR1 SEHNR, CDR2 FQNEAQ (reference sequence). The CDR3 is 14 amino acids.

The chain couples TRBV2 to TRBJ2-7; perhaps TRBD1 as D (6 bases). This CDR3 is built from 15 residues. V was cut by 7 bases and J by 3 bases, with 19 bases left in between. The V gene's germline CDR1 is SNHLY and CDR2 FYNNEI. CDR3 bases: TGTGCCAGCACCCCACAGGGATTTAAAGGCTACGAGCAGTACTTC. Translating gives CASTPQGFKGYEQYF.

The V and J genes are TRBV19 and TRBJ2-7; TRBD2 agrees at 8 bases. The CDR3 consists of 15 residues. The germline V gene has CDR1 LNHDA and CDR2 SQIVND (reference sequence). V lost 5 bases to trimming and J lost 0 bases; unmatched junction nucleotides: 6. In DNA, the CDR3 is TGTGCCAGTAGTGCCAGACTAGCGCACTCCTACGAGCAGTACTTC. Its protein is CASSARLAHSYEQYF.

The chain joins TRBV30 to TRBJ1-1; 8 nucleotides align to TRBD1. V trimming: 2 bases; J trimming: 5 bases; junction bases outside the gene matches: 4. The CDR3 loop spans 13 amino acids. The V gene's germline CDR1 is GTSNPN and CDR2 SVGIG (reference sequence). CDR3 residues: CAWSRDRGTEAFF. CDR3 DNA: TGTGCCTGGAGTCGCGACAGGGGAACTGAAGCTTTCTTT.

In the case of this clone: The germline gene is not matched at one end of the junction; a read error may be the cause. The CDR3: CASSLSTSRRYNEQFF. DNA of the CDR3: TGTGCTAGCAGCTTATCGACTAGCAGACGGTACAATGAGCAGTTCTTC. V is TRBV7-7 and J is TRBJ2-1; 7 nucleotides match TRBD2. CDR3 length: 16 residues. Germline V CDR1 and CDR2: SSHAT, FNYEAQ (reference sequence).

This clone was seen a single time. V gene TRBV5-1 combines with J gene TRBJ1-1; 8 bases match TRBD1. With V trimmed by 1 base and J by 4 bases, 6 bases remained unmatched. Germline CDR1 and CDR2: SGHRS and YFSETQ. CDR3 size: 15 residues. This chain's CDR3 is CASSLPRTGTTEAFF. The DNA for the CDR3 is TGCGCCAGCAGCTTGCCCCGGACAGGGACCACTGAAGCTTTCTTT. The full variable domain, completed using reference TRBV5-1 and TRBJ1-1, is KAGVTQTPRYLIKTRGQQVTLSCSPISGHRSVSWYQQTPGQGLQFLFEYFSETQRNKGNFPGRFSGRQFSNSRSEMNVSTLELGDSALYLCASSLPRTGTTEAFFGQGTRLTVV.

The chain is built from TRBV13 and TRBJ2-5; no clear D. The CDR3 runs to 15 residues. V lost 1 base and J 5 bases, leaving 14 bases between the germline ends. CDR1 and CDR2 (germline): PRHDT, FYEKMQ (reference sequence). CDR3 residues: CASSLARTSRETQYF. DNA for the CDR3: TGTGCCAGCAGCTTAGCTAGGACCTCAAGGGAGACCCAGTACTTC.

This clone has a handful of counts. The chain uses TRBV7-6 and TRBJ2-7; D gene unclear. Germline CDR1 reads SGHVS; CDR2 reads FNYEAQ. This CDR3 is 13 amino acids long. V lost 4 bases, J lost 5 bases, and 12 bases lay in between. The CDR3 spells CASSSYLTHEQYF. DNA for the CDR3: TGTGCCAGCAGCTCATACTTGACCCACGAGCAGTACTTC.

V and J are TRBV4-3 and TRBJ1-3; D is uncertain. Trimming shortened V by 4 bases and J by 2 bases, and 15 bases separated the two germline ends. The CDR3 is 16 residues long. Germline assignment: CDR1 LGHNA and CDR2 YSLEER. The chain's CDR3 is CASSPYLEGTGNTIYF. CDR3 sequence (DNA): TGCGCCAGCAGCCCCTATTTAGAGGGAACTGGAAACACCATATATTTT.

V gene TRBV18 combines with J gene TRBJ2-5; 8 bases match TRBD1. The CDR3 covers 13 residues. The V and J ends lost 5 bases and 5 bases, in that order; junction bases with no gene match: 4. CDR1 and CDR2 from the germline V gene are KGHSH and LQKENI. The CDR3 loop is CASSGQGPETQYF. CDR3 coding DNA: TGTGCCAGCTCAGGACAGGGTCCGGAGACCCAGTACTTC. The whole variable domain, filled in from reference TRBV18 and TRBJ2-5, reads NAGVMQNPRHLVRRRGQEARLRCSPMKGHSHVYWYRQLPEEGLKFMVYLQKENIIDESGMPKERFSAEFPKEGPSILRIQQVVRGDSAAYFCASSGQGPETQYFGPGTRLLVL.

This chain joins TRBV11-2 and TRBJ2-7; TRBD2 agrees at 7 bases. V shed 6 bases, J shed 7 bases, and the junction held 18 bases outside the gene matches. The length of the CDR3 is 16 residues. The germline V gene has CDR1 SGHAT and CDR2 FQNNGV. CDR3: CASRQKNLAELGEQYF. The CDR3 DNA reads as TGTGCCAGCAGACAAAAAAACCTAGCGGAGCTTGGGGAGCAGTACTTC.

This clone was observed a few times. The V call is TRBV7-2, the J call TRBJ1-2; D might be TRBD1 (5 bases). The CDR3 has 14 residues. With 2 bases removed from V and 4 bases from J, the gap between germline ends came to 11 bases. Germline lookup yields CDR1 SGHTA and CDR2 FQGNSA. CDR3 region: CASSLNRWGYGYTF. The CDR3 region has the DNA TGTGCCAGCAGCTTAAACAGGTGGGGCTATGGCTACACCTTC.

This clone turned up a few times. The chain employs TRBV5-6 and TRBJ1-2; tentative D call: TRBD1 (6 bases). V was shortened by 1 base and J by 4 bases, with 8 bases between the two germline ends. The germline V gene encodes CDR1 SGHDT and CDR2 YYEEEE. The CDR3 length is 13 residues. The CDR3 region has the DNA TGTGCCAGCAGCTTGAACAGGGCCTATGGCTACACCTTC. Its translation is CASSLNRAYGYTF.

This clone turned up a few times. J is TRBJ2-2 and V is TRBV4-2; TRBD2 agrees at 8 bases. After removal of 4 bases from V and 3 bases from J, the junction contained 4 bases not matched to a gene. Germline V gene data show CDR1 as LGHNA and CDR2 as YNFKEQ. The CDR3 totals 15 residues. CDR3 nucleotides: TGTGCCAGCAGCCTTCCGACTAGCGACACCGGGGAGCTGTTTTTT. It yields the protein CASSLPTSDTGELFF.

The CDR3 sequence is CASRRDRVYGYTF. The CDR3 nucleotides read TGTGCCAGCAGACGGGACAGGGTATATGGCTACACCTTC. The chain uses TRBV6-6 and TRBJ1-2, with 9 bases matching TRBD1. CDR1 and CDR2 (germline): MNHNY, SVGAGI (reference sequence). V was pared by 6 bases and J by 5 bases, with 4 bases of the junction left unmatched. The length of the CDR3 is 13 residues.

This clone appeared a single time. CDR3 coding DNA: TGCGCCAGCAGCCAAGGGACAGGGGCTGACACCATATATTTT. Translating gives CASSQGTGADTIYF. The V call is TRBV5-1, the J call TRBJ1-3, with TRBD1 matching over 10 bases. Germline V gene data show CDR1 as SGHRS and CDR2 as YFSETQ. V lost 4 bases and J lost 8; bases outside the gene matches: 6. CDR3 size: 14 residues.

Only one count was recorded for this clone. This chain joins TRBV7-2 and TRBJ1-1; no clear D gene. Germline CDR1 SGHTA, CDR2 FQGNSA. Trimming stripped 3 bases from V and 0 bases from J, with 8 bases between. CDR3 length: 14 amino acids. As DNA, the CDR3 is TGTGCCAGCAGCTTCGCGCGGGTGAACACTGAAGCTTTCTTT. It encodes CASSFARVNTEAFF. The entire variable domain, with the rest obtained from reference TRBV7-2 and TRBJ1-1, is as follows: GAGVSQSPSNKVTEKGKDVELRCDPISGHTALYWYRQSLGQGLEFLIYFQGNSAPDKSGLPSDRFSAERTGGSVSTLTIQRTQQEDSAVYLCASSFARVNTEAFFGQGTRLTVV.

Only a few counts were recorded for this clone. V is TRBV28 and J is TRBJ2-5; no clear D. CDR1 is MDHEN and CDR2 is SYDVKM in the germline V gene. V lost 5 bases, J lost 2 bases, and 9 bases lay in between. The CDR3 consists of 13 residues. CDR3 DNA sequence: TGTGCCAGCAGTGCGTCCTCACAAGAGACCCAGTACTTC. Protein sequence: CASSASSQETQYF.

This chain connects TRBV9 to TRBJ2-3, with TRBD2 identical over 8 bases. Germline CDR1 is SGDLS and CDR2 is YYNGEE. This CDR3 is 17 amino acids long. V was pared by 3 bases and J by 0 bases, with 9 bases of the junction left unmatched. The CDR3 sequence: CASSAMLAGSSTDTQYF. The DNA for the CDR3 is TGTGCCAGCAGCGCGATGCTAGCGGGTTCTAGCACAGATACGCAGTATTTT.

J is TRBJ2-1 and V is TRBV28; D gene uncertain. CDR3 length equals 12 residues. The V gene lost 7 bases and the J gene lost 8 bases, with 12 bases spanning the gap. In germline, CDR1 is MDHEN, CDR2 SYDVKM. The CDR3 region is CASISAIDEQFF. In nucleotides, the CDR3 is TGTGCCAGCATCTCGGCAATCGATGAGCAGTTCTTC.

V is TRBV6-1 and J is TRBJ1-3; D gene ambiguous. CDR1 is MNHNS and CDR2 is SASEGT in the germline V gene. CDR3 size: 13 residues. V was trimmed by 2 bases and J by 2 bases, leaving 4 bases between them. The CDR3 sequence is CASSEWPGNTIYF. In DNA form, the CDR3 reads TGTGCCAGCAGTGAATGGCCTGGAAACACCATATATTTT.